The TCR beta chain described here comes from a study of shared clonotypes between healthy human individuals. As for the study in general: In total, the donors were a couple of women and a few men aged 18 to 49. Three plates were used per donor for CD4 naive, three for CD4 memory, two for CD8 naive and one for CD8 memory. Study-wide points: Blood alone was sampled, and tissue repertoires likely differ.

Sequenced by immunoSEQ multiplex PCR; TCRdb stores in-frame clones only, minus some. The data hold approximately 700,000 clones, with roughly 72% observed a single time. The split of CD4+ cells yielded CD45RA+ naive and CD45RA-negative memory subsets. V dropped 3 bases and J dropped 5 bases, with 19 bases sitting between them. Germline V gene data show CDR1 as MNHNS and CDR2 as SASEGT. This CDR3 contains 16 residues. Note on this clone: Antigen specificity is unknown.

The sample comprised memory CD4+ T cells sorted from blood. Subset here: CD45RA-negative fraction. The receptor comes from a woman in her 30s in good health. The V and J genes are TRBV6-1 and TRBJ1-2; D possibly corresponds to TRBD1 (6 bases). CDR3 sequence reads: CASSDPGHQAPYGYTF. CDR3 in DNA: TGTGCCAGCAGTGACCCGGGACATCAGGCTCCTTATGGCTACACCTTC.